Below are 8 T cell receptor beta chains sequenced from a single sample in a study of OX40 agonist ivuxolimab in advanced cancers. Sequenced by immunoSEQ multiplex PCR; TCRdb stores in-frame clones only, minus some. This table has more than 80,000 clones, approximately 87% appearing once. The specimen was CD4+ or CD8+ T cells sorted from blood, collected in a trial of the OX40 agonist ivuxolimab. These TCRs come from an adult with an advanced solid tumor such as melanoma, head and neck, liver or kidney cancer.

V and J are TRBV5-1 and TRBJ1-5; tentative D call: TRBD1 (6 bases). The CDR3 is made up of 16 amino acids. Per germline, CDR1 SGHRS and CDR2 YFSETQ. V dropped 4 bases and J dropped 0 bases, with 14 bases sitting between them. The CDR3 spells CASSPQGPYSNQPQHF. The CDR3, as DNA: TGCGCCAGCAGCCCACAGGGACCGTATAGCAATCAGCCCCAGCATTTT.

This clone occurred a few times. V is TRBV7-8 and J is TRBJ2-2; D could derive from TRBD1 or TRBD2 (5 bases each). V shed 2 bases and J shed 2 bases, with 12 bases lying between them. CDR3 length: 16 amino acids. Germline-derived CDR1 and CDR2 are SGHVS and FQNEAQ. The CDR3 region is CASSLRERGNTGELFF. In nucleotides, the CDR3 is TGTGCCAGCAGCTTACGCGAGAGGGGCAACACCGGGGAGCTGTTTTTT.

The chain has TRBV7-2 and TRBJ2-5, with 11 bases matching TRBD1. This CDR3 has 18 residues. V shed 3 bases and J 5 bases; nucleotides not matched to a gene: 14. Germline V gene lookup returns CDR1 SGHTA and CDR2 FQGNSA. The CDR3: CASSFGLLGTGGLETQYF. The CDR3 DNA sequence: TGTGCCAGCAGCTTCGGTCTTCTCGGGACAGGGGGACTGGAGACCCAGTACTTC.

The chain has TRBV7-6 and TRBJ2-2, with a weak D call TRBD2 (5 bases). CDR3 length: 15 amino acids. Germline lookup yields CDR1 SGHVS and CDR2 FNYEAQ. V was pared by 5 bases and J by 10 bases, with 20 bases between. CDR3 amino acids: CASSPVGPSRPELFF. CDR3 nucleotides: TGTGCCAGCAGCCCGGTCGGACCTAGCAGACCGGAGCTGTTTTTT.

The V call is TRBV10-3, the J call TRBJ2-4; 9 positions match TRBD1. This CDR3 is 16 amino acids long. J gave up 2 bases and V 4 bases, and 6 bases lay outside the gene matches. Germline values: CDR1 ENHRY, CDR2 SYGVKD. CDR3 in amino acids: CAISAGTGLPKNIQYF. The CDR3 DNA is TGTGCCATCAGTGCAGGGACAGGGCTTCCCAAAAACATTCAGTACTTC.

Written as DNA, the CDR3 is TGTGCCAGCAGCTTCGGACTAGCGAACAATGAGCAGTTCTTC. Amino acids: CASSFGLANNEQFF. The V call is TRBV7-2, the J call TRBJ2-1; 9 nucleotides align to TRBD2. This CDR3 comprises 14 residues. V was clipped by 3 bases and J by 5 bases; unmatched bases: 2. The germline gives CDR1 SGHTA, CDR2 FQGNSA.

The V call is TRBV6-5, the J call TRBJ1-2, with D perhaps TRBD1 (6 bases). CDR1 is MNHEY, CDR2 SVGAGI, per germline. The CDR3 runs 13 residues. V was pared by 5 bases and J by 4 bases, with 11 bases between. Here the CDR3 DNA reads TGTGCCAGCAGTCCGGGACACACCTATGGCTACACCTTC. It is translated as CASSPGHTYGYTF.

In its sample, this clone was seen once. The rearrangement links TRBV29-1 to TRBJ2-7; TRBD1 agrees at 9 bases. V gave up 7 bases and J gave up 6 bases; unmatched junction bases: 10. Looked up from germline, CDR1 is SQVTM and CDR2 is ANQGSEA. This CDR3 spans 13 amino acids. CDR3 DNA sequence: TGCAGCGCCCACGTACAGGGGGCCGGCGAGCAGTACTTC. Its translation is CSAHVQGAGEQYF.